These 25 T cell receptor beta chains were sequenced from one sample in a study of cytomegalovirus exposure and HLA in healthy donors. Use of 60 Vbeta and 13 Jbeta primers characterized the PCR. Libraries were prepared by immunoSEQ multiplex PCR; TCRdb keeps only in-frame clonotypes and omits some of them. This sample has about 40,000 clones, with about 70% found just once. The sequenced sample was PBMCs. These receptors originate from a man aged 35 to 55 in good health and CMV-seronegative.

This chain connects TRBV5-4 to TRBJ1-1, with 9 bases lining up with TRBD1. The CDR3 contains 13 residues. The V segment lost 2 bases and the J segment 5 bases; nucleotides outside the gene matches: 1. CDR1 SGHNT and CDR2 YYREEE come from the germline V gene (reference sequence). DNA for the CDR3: TGTGCCAGCAGCTTCGGGACAGGGACTGAAGCTTTCTTT. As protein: CASSFGTGTEAFF.

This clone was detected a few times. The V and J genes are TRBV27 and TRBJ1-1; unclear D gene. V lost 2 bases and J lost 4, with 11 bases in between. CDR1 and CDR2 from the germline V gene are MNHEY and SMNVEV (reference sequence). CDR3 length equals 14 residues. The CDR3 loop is CASSLGGLGTEAFF. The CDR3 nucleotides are TGTGCCAGCAGTTTAGGAGGGCTGGGCACTGAAGCTTTCTTT.

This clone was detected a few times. The CDR3 protein is CASSDRRRAFF. CDR3 nucleotide sequence: TGTGCCAGCAGTGATCGCAGGAGGGCTTTCTTT. The rearrangement uses TRBV2 and TRBJ1-1; D is unclear. The CDR3 is made up of 11 amino acids. Germline loops: CDR1 SNHLY, CDR2 FYNNEI. The germline V and J ends were trimmed by 3 bases and 11 bases, with 10 bases remaining between them.

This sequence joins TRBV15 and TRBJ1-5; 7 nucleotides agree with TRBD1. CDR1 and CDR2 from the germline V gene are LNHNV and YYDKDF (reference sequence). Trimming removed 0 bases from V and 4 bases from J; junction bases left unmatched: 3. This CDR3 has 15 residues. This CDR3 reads CATSRDRGQNQPQHF. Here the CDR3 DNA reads TGTGCCACCAGCAGAGATAGGGGGCAGAATCAGCCCCAGCATTTT.

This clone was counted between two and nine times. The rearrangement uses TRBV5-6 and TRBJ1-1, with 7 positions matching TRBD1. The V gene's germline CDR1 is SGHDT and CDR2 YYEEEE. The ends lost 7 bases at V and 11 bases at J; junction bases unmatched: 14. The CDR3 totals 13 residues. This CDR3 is CASFPFFQGDAFF. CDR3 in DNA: TGTGCCAGCTTCCCCTTTTTTCAGGGGGATGCTTTCTTT.

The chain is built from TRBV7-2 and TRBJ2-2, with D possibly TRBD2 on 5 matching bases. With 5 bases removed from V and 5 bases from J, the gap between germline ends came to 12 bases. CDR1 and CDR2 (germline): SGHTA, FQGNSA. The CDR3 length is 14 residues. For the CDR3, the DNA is TGTGCCAGCAGCCTGACACTAGTAACCGGGGAGCTGTTTTTT. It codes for CASSLTLVTGELFF.

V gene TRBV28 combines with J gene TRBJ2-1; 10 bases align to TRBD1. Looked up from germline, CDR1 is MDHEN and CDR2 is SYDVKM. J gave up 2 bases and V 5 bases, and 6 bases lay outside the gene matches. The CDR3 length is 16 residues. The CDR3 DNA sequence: TGTGCCAGCAGTCCAGCCGGGACAGGGGCCTACAATGAGCAGTTCTTC. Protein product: CASSPAGTGAYNEQFF.

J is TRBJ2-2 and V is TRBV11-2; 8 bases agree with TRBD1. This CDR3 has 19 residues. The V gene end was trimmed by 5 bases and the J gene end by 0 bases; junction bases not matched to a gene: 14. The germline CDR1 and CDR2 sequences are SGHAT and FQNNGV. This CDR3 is CASSINYRARGPNTGELFF. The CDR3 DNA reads TGTGCCAGCAGCATAAACTACAGGGCCAGGGGGCCGAACACCGGGGAGCTGTTTTTT.

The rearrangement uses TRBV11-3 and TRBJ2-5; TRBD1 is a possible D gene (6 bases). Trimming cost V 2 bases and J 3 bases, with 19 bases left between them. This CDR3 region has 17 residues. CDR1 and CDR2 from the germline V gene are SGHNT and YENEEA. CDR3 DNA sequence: TGTGCCAGCAGCTTAAGCATCGGAACAGGGTCCGAAGAGACCCAGTACTTC. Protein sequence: CASSLSIGTGSEETQYF.

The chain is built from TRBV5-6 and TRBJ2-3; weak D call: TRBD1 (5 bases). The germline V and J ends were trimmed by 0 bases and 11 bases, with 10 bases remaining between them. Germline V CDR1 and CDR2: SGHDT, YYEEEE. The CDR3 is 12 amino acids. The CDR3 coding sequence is TGTGCCAGCAGCTTGGAGGGGCTTGGGCAGTATTTT. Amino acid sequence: CASSLEGLGQYF.

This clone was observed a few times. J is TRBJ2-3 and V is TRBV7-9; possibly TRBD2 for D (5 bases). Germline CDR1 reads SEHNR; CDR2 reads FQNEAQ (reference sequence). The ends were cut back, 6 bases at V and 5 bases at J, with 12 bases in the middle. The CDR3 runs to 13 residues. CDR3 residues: CASRRAGEDTQYF. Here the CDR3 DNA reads TGTGCCAGCAGGAGGGCAGGCGAAGATACGCAGTATTTT.

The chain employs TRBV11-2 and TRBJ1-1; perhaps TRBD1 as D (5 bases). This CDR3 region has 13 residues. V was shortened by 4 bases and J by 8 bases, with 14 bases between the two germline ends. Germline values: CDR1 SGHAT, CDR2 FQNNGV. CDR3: CASSSTLTDEAFF. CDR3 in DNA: TGTGCCAGCAGCTCAACGCTGACAGACGAAGCTTTCTTT.

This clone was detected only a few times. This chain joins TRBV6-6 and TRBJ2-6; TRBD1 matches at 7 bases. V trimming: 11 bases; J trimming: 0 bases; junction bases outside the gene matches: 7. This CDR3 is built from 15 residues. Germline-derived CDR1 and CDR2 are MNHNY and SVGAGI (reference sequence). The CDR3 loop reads CAVTGEYSGANVLTF. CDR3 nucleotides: TGTGCCGTAACAGGGGAGTACTCTGGGGCCAACGTCCTGACTTTC.

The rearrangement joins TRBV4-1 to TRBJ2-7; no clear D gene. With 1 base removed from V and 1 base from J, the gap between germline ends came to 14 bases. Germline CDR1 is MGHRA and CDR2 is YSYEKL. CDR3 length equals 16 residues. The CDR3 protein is CASSQVSISGSYEQYF. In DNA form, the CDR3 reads TGCGCCAGCAGCCAAGTGTCGATATCCGGTTCCTACGAGCAGTACTTC.

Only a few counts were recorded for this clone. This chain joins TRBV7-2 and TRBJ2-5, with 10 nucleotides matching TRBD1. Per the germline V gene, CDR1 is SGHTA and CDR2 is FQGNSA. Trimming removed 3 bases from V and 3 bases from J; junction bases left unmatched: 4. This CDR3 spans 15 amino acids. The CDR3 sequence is CASSFLGTGEETQYF. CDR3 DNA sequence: TGTGCCAGCAGCTTCCTCGGGACAGGGGAAGAGACCCAGTACTTC.

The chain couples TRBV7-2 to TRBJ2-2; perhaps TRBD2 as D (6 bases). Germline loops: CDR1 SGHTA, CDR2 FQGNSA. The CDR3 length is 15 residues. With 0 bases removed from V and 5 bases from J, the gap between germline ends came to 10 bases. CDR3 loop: CASSLAGRRTGELFF. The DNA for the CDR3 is TGTGCCAGCAGCTTAGCGGGGAGGAGGACCGGGGAGCTGTTTTTT. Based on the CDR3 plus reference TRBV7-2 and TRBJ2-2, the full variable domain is GAGVSQSPSNKVTEKGKDVELRCDPISGHTALYWYRQSLGQGLEFLIYFQGNSAPDKSGLPSDRFSAERTGGSVSTLTIQRTQQEDSAVYLCASSLAGRRTGELFFGEGSRLTVL.

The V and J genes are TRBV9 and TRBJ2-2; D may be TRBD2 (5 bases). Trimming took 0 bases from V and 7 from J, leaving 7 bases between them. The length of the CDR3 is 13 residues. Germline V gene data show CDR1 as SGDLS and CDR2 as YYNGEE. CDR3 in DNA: TGTGCCAGCAGCGTAGCTGGAGGCGGGGAGCTGTTTTTT. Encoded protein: CASSVAGGGELFF.

The CDR3 nucleotides read TGCAGCGTTGAAACCGGGGGCTACGAGCAGTACTTC. It encodes CSVETGGYEQYF. J is TRBJ2-7 and V is TRBV29-1, with D perhaps TRBD2 (6 bases). Trimming removed 2 bases at V and 3 bases at J, with 8 bases between. Germline V lookup: CDR1 SQVTM, CDR2 ANQGSEA. The CDR3 runs to 12 residues.

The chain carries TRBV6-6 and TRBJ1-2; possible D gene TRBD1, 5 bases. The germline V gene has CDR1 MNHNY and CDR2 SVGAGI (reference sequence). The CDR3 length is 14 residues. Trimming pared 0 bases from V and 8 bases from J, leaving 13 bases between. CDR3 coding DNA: TGTGCCAGCAGTTACTCGTTCCAGGGTCAGGGCTACACCTTC. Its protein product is CASSYSFQGQGYTF.

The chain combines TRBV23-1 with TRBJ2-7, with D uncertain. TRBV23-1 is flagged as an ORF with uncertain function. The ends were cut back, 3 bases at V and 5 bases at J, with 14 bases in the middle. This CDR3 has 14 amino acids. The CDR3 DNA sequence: TGCGCCAGCAGTCAGCAGCCCTCGAGGAACGAGCAGTACTTC. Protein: CASSQQPSRNEQYF.

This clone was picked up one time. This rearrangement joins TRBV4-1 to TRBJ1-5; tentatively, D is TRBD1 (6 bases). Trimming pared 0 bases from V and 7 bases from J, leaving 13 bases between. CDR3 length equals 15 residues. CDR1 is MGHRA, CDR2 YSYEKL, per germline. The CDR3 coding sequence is TGCGCCAGCAGCCAAGATCAGGGGTCGGGGCAGCCCCAGCATTTT. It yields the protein CASSQDQGSGQPQHF.

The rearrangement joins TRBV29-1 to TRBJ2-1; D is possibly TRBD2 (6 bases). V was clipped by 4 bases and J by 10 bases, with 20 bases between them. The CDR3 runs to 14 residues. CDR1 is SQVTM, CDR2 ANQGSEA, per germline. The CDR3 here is CSVVESRLAGEQFF. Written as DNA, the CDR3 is TGCAGCGTTGTTGAGTCCAGACTGGCGGGGGAGCAGTTCTTC.

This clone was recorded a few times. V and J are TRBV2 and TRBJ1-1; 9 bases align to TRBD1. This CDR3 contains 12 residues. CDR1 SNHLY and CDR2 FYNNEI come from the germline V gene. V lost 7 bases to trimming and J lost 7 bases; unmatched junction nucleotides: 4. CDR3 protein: CASKRTGDEAFF. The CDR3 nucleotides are TGTGCCAGCAAAAGGACAGGGGATGAAGCTTTCTTT.

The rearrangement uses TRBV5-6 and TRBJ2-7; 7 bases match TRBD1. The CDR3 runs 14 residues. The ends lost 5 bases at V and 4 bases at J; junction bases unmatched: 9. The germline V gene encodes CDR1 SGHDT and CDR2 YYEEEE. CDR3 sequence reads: CASSLPGQNYEQYF. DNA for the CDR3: TGTGCCAGCAGTCTTCCGGGACAGAATTACGAGCAGTACTTC. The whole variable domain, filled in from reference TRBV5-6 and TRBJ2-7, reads DAGVTQSPTHLIKTRGQQVTLRCSPKSGHDTVSWYQQALGQGPQFIFQYYEEEERQRGNFPDRFSGHQFPNYSSELNVNALLLGDSALYLCASSLPGQNYEQYFGPGTRLTVT.

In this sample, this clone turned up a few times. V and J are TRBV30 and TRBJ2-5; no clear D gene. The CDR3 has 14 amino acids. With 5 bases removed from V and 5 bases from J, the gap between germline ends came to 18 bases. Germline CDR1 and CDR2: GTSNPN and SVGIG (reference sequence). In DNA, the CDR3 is TGTGCCTGGGGGCCCCGCCAGGTGATGGAGACCCAGTACTTC. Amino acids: CAWGPRQVMETQYF.